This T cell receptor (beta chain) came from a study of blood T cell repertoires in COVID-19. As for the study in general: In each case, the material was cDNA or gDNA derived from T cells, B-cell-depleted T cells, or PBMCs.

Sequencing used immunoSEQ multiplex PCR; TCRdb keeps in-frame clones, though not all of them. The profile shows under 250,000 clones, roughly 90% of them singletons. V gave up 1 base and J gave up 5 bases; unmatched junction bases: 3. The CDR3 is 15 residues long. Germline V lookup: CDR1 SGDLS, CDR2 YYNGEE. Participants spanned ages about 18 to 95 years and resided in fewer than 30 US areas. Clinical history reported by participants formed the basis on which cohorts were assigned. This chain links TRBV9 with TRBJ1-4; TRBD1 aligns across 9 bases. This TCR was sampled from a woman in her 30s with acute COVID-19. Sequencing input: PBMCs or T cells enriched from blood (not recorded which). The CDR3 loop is CASSVTDRGNEKLFF. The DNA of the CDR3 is TGTGCCAGCAGCGTAACCGACAGGGGGAATGAAAAACTGTTTTTT.